Listed here are 24 T cell receptor beta chains from one sample, sequenced in a study of cytomegalovirus exposure and HLA in healthy donors. The PCR had 60 Vbeta and 13 Jbeta primers. Using immunoSEQ multiplex PCR, the repertoire was profiled, and TCRdb retains in-frame clones only, with some absent. In the table there are 18,000 or so clones, more than 65% of which are singletons. The sample was PBMCs. The receptors shown here come from a man younger than 30 in good health and CMV-seronegative.

The chain recombines TRBV30 with TRBJ2-2; D gene ambiguous. The CDR3 is made up of 12 amino acids. V was shortened by 3 bases and J by 0 bases, with 2 bases between the two germline ends. In germline, CDR1 is GTSNPN, CDR2 SVGIG (reference sequence). CDR3 amino acids: CAWSANTGELFF. The CDR3 bases are TGTGCCTGGAGCGCGAACACCGGGGAGCTGTTTTTT.

The J gene is TRBJ1-1, the V gene TRBV6-5; 11 positions agree with TRBD1. CDR3 length: 14 amino acids. V was clipped by 2 bases and J by 4 bases; unmatched bases: 0. The V gene's germline CDR1 is MNHEY and CDR2 SVGAGI. The CDR3 DNA sequence: TGTGCCAGCAGTTACGGGACAGGGGGCACTGAAGCTTTCTTT. Amino acid sequence: CASSYGTGGTEAFF.

This clone has a handful of counts. CDR3 DNA: TGTGCCAGTGGACGGACAGTGAACACTGAAGCTTTCTTT. Amino acids: CASGRTVNTEAFF. The rearrangement joins TRBV19 to TRBJ1-1; possibly TRBD1 for D (6 bases). The germline V gene encodes CDR1 LNHDA and CDR2 SQIVND (reference sequence). This CDR3 has 13 amino acids. V lost 8 bases, J lost 0 bases, and 10 bases lay in between.

The chain employs TRBV15 and TRBJ2-7; 7 bases line up with TRBD2. After removal of 1 base from V and 5 bases from J, the junction contained 11 bases not matched to a gene. The CDR3 runs to 16 residues. Germline CDR1 reads LNHNV; CDR2 reads YYDKDF (reference sequence). CDR3 nucleotide sequence: TGTGCCACCAGCAGAGGCCGACTAGCTCAACACCACGAGCAGTACTTC. Protein: CATSRGRLAQHHEQYF.

The chain links TRBV4-2 to TRBJ1-4; D gene unclear. CDR1 and CDR2 (germline): LGHNA, YNFKEQ. The germline V and J ends were trimmed by 0 bases and 5 bases, with 13 bases remaining between them. The CDR3 totals 16 residues. For the CDR3, the DNA is TGTGCCAGCAGCCAAGATCAAGGAGGAGGGAATGAAAAACTGTTTTTT. Translating it yields CASSQDQGGGNEKLFF.

This clone appeared once. The J gene is TRBJ1-2, the V gene TRBV30; D is perhaps TRBD1 (6 bases). Germline V CDR1 and CDR2: GTSNPN, SVGIG (reference sequence). Trimming shortened V by 3 bases and J by 5 bases, and 10 bases separated the two germline ends. This CDR3 comprises 12 residues. The CDR3 loop reads CAWRIGQYGYTF. Here the CDR3 DNA reads TGTGCCTGGAGGATCGGACAGTATGGCTACACCTTC.

This sequence joins TRBV10-3 and TRBJ2-5; TRBD1 aligns across 8 bases. The trim removed 3 bases at V and 4 bases at J, leaving 7 bases unmatched. The CDR3 extends over 15 amino acids. Per the germline V gene, CDR1 is ENHRY and CDR2 is SYGVKD. DNA for the CDR3: TGTGCCATCAGTGAAGGCCAGGGGGCTTCAGAGACCCAGTACTTC. Amino acids: CAISEGQGASETQYF.

The chain recombines TRBV25-1 with TRBJ1-2; D is ambiguous. The V gene's germline CDR1 is MGHDK and CDR2 SYGVNS. Deletions cut 1 base from V and 7 bases from J, with 10 bases between. The CDR3 runs 13 residues. The CDR3 region is CASSESNSRGYTF. The CDR3, as DNA: TGTGCCAGCAGTGAATCTAATTCTCGTGGCTACACCTTC.

This rearrangement joins TRBV29-1 to TRBJ1-2, with 8 nucleotides matching TRBD1. Germline V gene data show CDR1 as SQVTM and CDR2 as ANQGSEA. The CDR3 is 15 residues long. Trimming cost V 6 bases and J 3 bases; bases outside gene matches: 12. The CDR3: CSVDRVSNSDYGYTF. The CDR3, as DNA: TGCAGCGTGGACAGGGTGAGCAACTCTGACTATGGCTACACCTTC.

The rearrangement joins TRBV30 to TRBJ1-2, with a weak D call TRBD1 (6 bases). The CDR3 sequence is 16 residues long. Germline-derived CDR1 and CDR2 are GTSNPN and SVGIG (reference sequence). Trimming removed 0 bases from V and 3 bases from J, with 17 bases in between. The CDR3 DNA is TGTGCCTGGAGTGTAGGTTCTTTCCGGACAGACTATGGCTACACCTTC. It translates to CAWSVGSFRTDYGYTF.

V and J are TRBV5-1 and TRBJ2-1; TRBD2 matches at 8 bases. This CDR3 contains 14 residues. In germline, CDR1 is SGHRS, CDR2 YFSETQ. V was clipped by 0 bases and J by 7 bases; unmatched bases: 3. Here the CDR3 DNA reads TGCGCCAGCAGCTTGGCGGGAGGGCGAAATGAGCAGTTCTTC. It encodes CASSLAGGRNEQFF.

V and J are TRBV29-1 and TRBJ2-3; the match to TRBD2 covers 14 bases. From germline, CDR1 is SQVTM and CDR2 ANQGSEA. Germline trimming cut 7 bases from V and 1 base from J; bases unmatched to any gene: 10. The CDR3 extends over 17 amino acids. CDR3 residues: CSAGGLAGEGRTDTQYF. The DNA for the CDR3 is TGCAGCGCGGGGGGACTAGCGGGAGAGGGACGCACAGATACGCAGTATTTT.

V and J are TRBV30 and TRBJ1-4; D is ambiguous. From germline, CDR1 is GTSNPN and CDR2 SVGIG (reference sequence). Trimming pared 3 bases from V and 9 bases from J, leaving 17 bases between. CDR3 length equals 14 residues. CDR3 in amino acids: CAWREYGVGKKLFF. The CDR3 coding sequence is TGTGCCTGGAGGGAATACGGGGTTGGGAAAAAACTGTTTTTT.

The gene calls are TRBV30 and TRBJ2-7, with D perhaps matching TRBD1 (6 bases). The germline V gene encodes CDR1 GTSNPN and CDR2 SVGIG (reference sequence). The CDR3 totals 12 residues. V gave up 3 bases and J gave up 4 bases, with 10 bases separating them. The CDR3 coding sequence is TGTGCCTGGAGCAAGGGGGAGTACGAGCAGTACTTC. Encoded protein: CAWSKGEYEQYF.

V gene TRBV4-1 combines with J gene TRBJ2-7, with 8 bases matching TRBD1. This CDR3 comprises 15 residues. V shed 4 bases and J 2 bases; nucleotides not matched to a gene: 7. Germline V gene sequence: CDR1 MGHRA, CDR2 YSYEKL. The CDR3 sequence: CASSPGTGTPYEQYF. Here the CDR3 DNA reads TGCGCCAGCAGCCCCGGGACAGGTACACCCTACGAGCAGTACTTC.

The V call is TRBV15, the J call TRBJ1-5, with D perhaps matching TRBD1 (5 bases). Trimming took 0 bases from V and 10 from J, leaving 10 bases between them. The germline V gene has CDR1 LNHNV and CDR2 YYDKDF (reference sequence). This CDR3 is built from 13 residues. This CDR3 reads CATSREAGNPQHF. CDR3 nucleotide sequence: TGTGCCACCAGCAGAGAGGCAGGGAACCCCCAGCATTTT.

The chain uses TRBV2 and TRBJ1-5; D uncertain. V lost 2 bases, J lost 4 bases, and 3 bases lay in between. The CDR3 is made up of 12 amino acids. Germline values: CDR1 SNHLY, CDR2 FYNNEI. CDR3 coding DNA: TGTGCCAGCAGTGAAACTAATCAGCCCCAGCATTTT. It yields the protein CASSETNQPQHF.

This rearrangement joins TRBV6-9 to TRBJ2-3; 8 positions match TRBD2. The CDR3 sequence is 15 residues long. Germline CDR1 reads MNHGY; CDR2 reads SVAAGI. V shed 8 bases, J shed 2 bases, and the junction held 9 bases outside the gene matches. The chain's CDR3 is CASAPGLASTDTQYF. CDR3 in DNA: TGTGCCAGCGCCCCAGGACTAGCATCCACAGATACGCAGTATTTT.

This chain connects TRBV19 to TRBJ1-5, with D possibly matching TRBD1 (5 bases). CDR3 length: 16 residues. V was shortened by 4 bases and J by 5 bases, with 18 bases between the two germline ends. CDR1 LNHDA and CDR2 SQIVND come from the germline V gene (reference sequence). This CDR3 reads CASSSLTLGADQPQHF. The CDR3 nucleotides read TGTGCCAGTAGTAGTCTCACTTTAGGGGCCGATCAGCCCCAGCATTTT.

The chain carries TRBV29-1 and TRBJ2-2; D is undetermined. Trimming left V 6 bases short and J 6 bases short, with 11 bases between. Germline V gene sequence: CDR1 SQVTM, CDR2 ANQGSEA. The CDR3 has 12 residues. The DNA for the CDR3 is TGCAGCGTCCGAGGTTGGGCCGGGGAGCTGTTTTTT. Its translation is CSVRGWAGELFF.

The chain couples TRBV15 to TRBJ1-4, with 8 bases aligning to TRBD1. The CDR3 extends over 14 amino acids. Trimming at V came to 1 base and at J to 8 bases, leaving 3 bases not matched to a gene. Germline CDR1 is LNHNV and CDR2 is YYDKDF (reference sequence). The CDR3 sequence: CATSRGDRREKLFF. The CDR3 coding sequence is TGTGCCACCAGCAGAGGGGACAGGAGGGAAAAACTGTTTTTT.

The chain is built from TRBV2 and TRBJ1-5; 8 bases fit TRBD1. The CDR3 runs to 14 residues. V shed 5 bases, J shed 3 bases, and the junction held 3 bases outside the gene matches. Germline V CDR1 and CDR2: SNHLY, FYNNEI. The CDR3 nucleotides read TGTGCCAGCAGTTCGACAGGGGACAATCAGCCCCAGCATTTT. This sequence encodes CASSSTGDNQPQHF.

This clone was found once. The rearrangement links TRBV30 to TRBJ1-2; TRBD1 agrees at 10 bases. Per germline, CDR1 GTSNPN and CDR2 SVGIG (reference sequence). The CDR3 has 15 residues. V gave up 2 bases and J gave up 7 bases; unmatched junction bases: 10. This CDR3 is CAWSRGGQGVGGYTF. The CDR3, as DNA: TGTGCCTGGAGTAGGGGAGGACAGGGGGTTGGTGGCTACACCTTC.

The table lists this clone with a count of one. The genes are TRBV29-1 and TRBJ1-1; D ambiguous. This CDR3 contains 11 residues. Trimming took off 5 bases at V and 3 bases at J, with 7 bases between the two ends. CDR1 SQVTM and CDR2 ANQGSEA come from the germline V gene. This CDR3 reads CSVPSHTEAFF. CDR3 DNA: TGCAGCGTTCCCTCCCACACTGAAGCTTTCTTT.